This T cell receptor beta chain was observed in a study of blood T cells in healthy people across ages. Study context: There was about one barcoded beta molecule captured by template switching per two T cells.

This clonotype was counted only a few times. No antigen is known for it. PCR was performed a second time for about 6 to 12 cycles using a sample-barcoded 5' primer and a J-beta primer mix. Researchers report that a template-switch adaptor with 12 random nucleotides tagged each cDNA molecule. MiXCR, applied by TCRdb to the 5' RACE reads, yields one record per CDR3 protein. The sample contains fewer than 700,000 distinct CDR3 sequences, approximately 40% of which appear only once. CDR1 SEHNR and CDR2 FQNEAQ come from the germline V gene (reference sequence). The CDR3 loop spans 18 amino acids. The V segment lost 3 bases and the J segment 11 bases; nucleotides outside the gene matches: 16. Study-level points and caveats: The fall in TCR beta diversity per million T cells was roughly linear with age. Unsorted PBMC material precluded a definitive naive versus antigen-experienced comparison.

Sequenced sample: blood. This clonotype was obtained from an elderly man in good health. The rearrangement uses TRBV7-9 and TRBJ2-5; 15 nucleotides align to TRBD2. The DNA of the CDR3 is TGTGCCAGCAGCTTTCCCCGGACTAGCGGGAGGGCCAGGGATGAGCAGTACTTC. Amino acid sequence: CASSFPRTSGRARDEQYF. Together with reference TRBV7-9 and TRBJ2-5, the CDR3 gives the full variable domain: DTGVSQNPRHKITKRGQNVTFRCDPISEHNRLYWYRQTLGQGPEFLTYFQNEAQLEKSRLLSDRFSAERPKGSFSTLEIQRTEQGDSAMYLCASSFPRTSGRARDEQYFGPGTRLLVL.